This T cell receptor (beta chain) was retrieved from a study of blood T cell repertoires in COVID-19 (dated by TCRdb to 2020 to 2022). Regarding the research as a whole: Samples from collaborators originated in the United States, Italy and Spain and spanned both the acute and convalescent phases of COVID-19. The prospective study material was composed of cDNA or gDNA derived from T cells, B-cell-depleted T cells, or PBMCs. Subjects who had been exposed to COVID-19, were actively infected with it, or had recovered from it provided the deeply sampled blood TCRbeta repertoires that made up the dataset. The repertoires were made available in a free public database intended to serve as a resource for research on the immune response to SARS-CoV-2. Samples were obtained from the ongoing ImmuneRACE study (first 160 participants) and from roughly 1,300 subjects provided by 6 global collaborators. The sample metadata nearly always contained a de-identified subject ID, COVID-19 status, age in years and sex. Where available, HLA class I and class II types were obtained from metadata supplied by the sample provider rather than from assay-based typing.

The paper as a whole reports these results and caveats: The quantity of clinical and demographic metadata differed by source and by participant and was supplied without curation.

Details on this clone: Its antigen remains unidentified. No base qualities exist here, and no much larger clone lies one base off it.

One collaborating source in Seattle enrolled patients during active infection and followed them longitudinally through the course of disease. The collaborating institutions used their own protocols to collect whole blood in K2EDTA tubes. For TCRbeta analysis, collaborator samples were shipped as frozen whole blood, as isolated PBMCs, or as DNA extracted from either sample type. The CDR1 and CDR2 encoded by the germline V gene are MDHEN and SYDVKM. From cysteine to phenylalanine, the CDR3 is 13 amino acids long. The kept DNA is CDR3 alone, 39 bases in frame from the first base. The trim is 0 bases for V and 7 bases for J, with a gap of 9 bases between the germline ends. TCRbeta CDR3 regions were amplified from genomic DNA by means of the immunoSEQ Assay, a bias-controlled multiplex PCR. For the original study's pipeline: Nucleated cell counts per sample were estimated from amplification of reference gene primers within the assay. To quantify the absolute abundance of each unique TCRbeta CDR3 rearrangement, sequence reads were collapsed and filtered. For each sample, productive Simpson clonality was calculated as the square root of Simpson's diversity index across productive rearrangements. What TCRdb holds here is the immuneACCESS table cut down to in-frame rearrangements. Part of the clones is not present; checked against another copy, under half of the missing clones reflect an unresolved V gene, and the others are unexplained. V and J calls plus clone size are reproduced from that table; the DNA served to infer D and trimming. The sample table shows 450,000 or so clones, and around 91% are seen once. The ten largest make up roughly 1.6% of the sample.

The sequence is built from TRBV28 and TRBJ1-1; no D gene call is confident. The sequencing input was peripheral blood. This clonotype was obtained from a woman between 35 and 50 years old with COVID-19, enrolled during active disease. The DNA is TGTGCCAGCAGTTTATGGGTAACTGGTGAAGCTTTCTTT. Its protein reads: CASSLWVTGEAFF.